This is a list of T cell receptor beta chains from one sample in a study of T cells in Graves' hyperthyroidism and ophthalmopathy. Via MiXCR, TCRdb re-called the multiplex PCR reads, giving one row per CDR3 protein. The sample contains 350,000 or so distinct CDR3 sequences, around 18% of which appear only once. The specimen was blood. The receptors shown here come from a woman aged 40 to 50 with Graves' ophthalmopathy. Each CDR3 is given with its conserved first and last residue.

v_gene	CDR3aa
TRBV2	CASSEAPGAGEEQYF
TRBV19	CASKQGVVNTEAFF
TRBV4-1	CASSQSGTGEGLALSKQYF
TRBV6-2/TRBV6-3	CASSPGGQPQHF
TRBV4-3	CASSATGLAHTGELFF
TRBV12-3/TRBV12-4	CASSPSGSTEAFF
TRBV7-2	CASSFGQGATEAFF
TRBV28	CASSLLGLAGGETQYF
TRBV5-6	CASSFAGLHSGNTIYF
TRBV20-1	CSARGPSYSPLHF
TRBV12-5	CASGSSGLNTEAFF
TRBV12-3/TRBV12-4	CASSLSSGLYQPQHF
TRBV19	CASSPLRQTRNQPQHF
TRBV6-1	CASVASGRNTGELFF
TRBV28	CASSLGPYSYNEQFF
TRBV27	CASSRDRGLYIGELFF
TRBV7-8	CASSPGGEDTQYF
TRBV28	CASHDRRQETQYF
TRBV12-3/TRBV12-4	CASSLTVSETQYF
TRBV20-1	CSATPRTRGVETQYF
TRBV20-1	CSADGTAQYEQYF
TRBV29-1	CSVEGANRDTGELFF
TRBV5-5	CASSLIVGETYEQYF
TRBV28	CASSLFGGGGYTF
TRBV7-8	CASSSGTDPGPVLHEQYF
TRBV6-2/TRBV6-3	CASSYLLAYEQYF
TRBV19	CASSTSGTNTGELFF
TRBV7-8	CASSLRTSSEQYF
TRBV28	CASSLAIKNIQYF
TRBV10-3	CAITRTGIIYEQYF
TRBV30	CAWSGVGNSNQPQHF
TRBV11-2	CASSLVLGQPGHGYTF
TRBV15	CATSREWDREQYF
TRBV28	CASSPERESKYEQYF
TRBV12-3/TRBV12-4	CASSRTSERETQYF
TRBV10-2	CASHRGRAGTQYF
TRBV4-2	CASRRTSGSHEQYF